This entry is about one TCR beta chain. There are 15 residues in the CDR3. V lost 2 bases and J 2 bases, leaving 12 bases between the germline ends. CDR1 and CDR2 (germline): MNHNS, SASEGT. Data came from immunoSEQ multiplex PCR; TCRdb stores just in-frame clones and leaves some out. Among 62,000 or so clones listed, around 86% were seen once. The sample belongs to a study of OX40 agonist ivuxolimab in advanced cancers. The sample here was CD4+ or CD8+ T cells sorted from blood, taken in a trial of the OX40 agonist ivuxolimab. The chain carries TRBV6-1 and TRBJ2-5; TRBD2 is a possible D gene (6 bases). The TCR was taken from an adult with an advanced solid tumor such as melanoma, head and neck, liver or kidney cancer. CDR3 in amino acids: CASSEQGAGQETQYF. In DNA form, the CDR3 reads TGTGCCAGCAGTGAACAGGGTGCGGGGCAAGAGACCCAGTACTTC.